Listed below are T cell receptor beta chains from one sample, sequenced in a study of human T cells and chemical hapten exposure. TCRdb reanalysed the RACE reads using MiXCR and keeps one entry per CDR3 protein. The sample has 80,000 to 100,000 distinct CDR3 sequences, 27% seen once; the top ten hold about 9.4%. The starting material was whole blood, obtained in connection with sensitization to the hapten diphenylcyclopropenone (DPC). These receptors were obtained from a man in his forties or fifties with alopecia areata. Some clones in this sample may be carry-over from other donors' samples. The CDR3 runs from the conserved cysteine through the conserved F or W. The order of the fields is V gene, J gene, CDR3 protein.

V: TRBV4-2
J: TRBJ2-7
CDR3: CASSQDLGSSYEQYF

V: TRBV5-1
J: TRBJ2-1
CDR3: CASSPGTGRYNEQFF

V: TRBV20-1
J: TRBJ2-3
CDR3: CSARDWGAGGSADTQYF

V: TRBV9
J: TRBJ2-2
CDR3: CASSEQGSNGELFF

V: TRBV5-1
J: TRBJ2-5
CDR3: CASGLGGSETQYF

V: TRBV20-1
J: TRBJ2-7
CDR3: CSAKPYGGHEQYF

V: TRBV6-5
J: TRBJ2-7
CDR3: CASSYSQGLYYEQYF

V: TRBV18
J: TRBJ2-1
CDR3: CASSRYRGYADYNEQFF

V: TRBV9
J: TRBJ2-7
CDR3: CASSPRLAGGGEQYF

V: TRBV9
J: TRBJ2-6
CDR3: CASSPDPRSGSGANVLTF

V: TRBV15
J: TRBJ2-7
CDR3: CATSRGDRGYEQYF

V: TRBV20-1
J: TRBJ2-7
CDR3: CSASGVLAGAYEQYF

V: TRBV6-5
J: TRBJ1-6
CDR3: CASTKGQGYSPLHF

V: TRBV12-3/TRBV12-4
J: TRBJ2-3
CDR3: CASSQPLGGRGAGRQYF

V: TRBV6-2/TRBV6-3
J: TRBJ2-3
CDR3: CASSYSELAGGDTQYF

V: TRBV15
J: TRBJ1-6
CDR3: CATSRDRGGTPLHF

V: TRBV6-1
J: TRBJ2-3
CDR3: CASSRTSGGHDQYF

V: TRBV7-2
J: TRBJ2-5
CDR3: CASSRTGEETQYF

V: TRBV20-1
J: TRBJ2-1
CDR3: CSARPKPYNEQFF

V: TRBV28
J: TRBJ1-5
CDR3: CASSLTQGVSNQPQHF

V: TRBV27
J: TRBJ2-7
CDR3: CASPEARVPYEQYF

V: TRBV6-2/TRBV6-3
J: TRBJ2-2
CDR3: CASSYSRGKAGELFF

V: TRBV5-1
J: TRBJ2-7
CDR3: CASSLTHRGPYEQYF

V: TRBV10-3
J: TRBJ2-5
CDR3: CAISDEDRAHETQYF

V: TRBV6-5
J: TRBJ2-3
CDR3: CASSYEASGPYTDTQYF

V: TRBV7-2
J: TRBJ1-5
CDR3: CASSGQGNQPQHF

V: TRBV12-3/TRBV12-4
J: TRBJ1-1
CDR3: CASSFGRESEAFF

V: TRBV20-1
J: TRBJ2-5
CDR3: CSARLLAGEETQYF

V: TRBV7-9
J: TRBJ2-3
CDR3: CASSLGDTTDTQYF

V: TRBV19
J: TRBJ2-6
CDR3: CASSGDSYSSGANVLTF

V: TRBV3-1
J: TRBJ1-4
CDR3: CASSQGTNEKLFF

V: TRBV12-3/TRBV12-4
J: TRBJ2-4
CDR3: CASSRQGAGPKNIQYF

V: TRBV6-6
J: TRBJ2-7
CDR3: CASSPTSDEQYF

V: TRBV27
J: TRBJ1-5
CDR3: CASSLRCLRTLGVCNQPQHF

V: TRBV6-2/TRBV6-3
J: TRBJ1-2
CDR3: CASKGPDNYGYTF

V: TRBV7-6
J: TRBJ2-7
CDR3: CASSLGSGATYEQYF

V: TRBV20-1
J: TRBJ1-4
CDR3: CSARQLEKLFF

V: TRBV20-1
J: TRBJ2-7
CDR3: CSARGQENIYEQYF

V: TRBV6-2/TRBV6-3
J: TRBJ2-7
CDR3: CASSLAGGPHEQYF

V: TRBV5-6
J: TRBJ2-2
CDR3: CASSPSGAGAAPGELFF

V: TRBV20-1
J: TRBJ1-6
CDR3: CSARDANSGGRNNSPLHF

V: TRBV4-3
J: TRBJ2-3
CDR3: CASSHGGVPDTQYF

V: TRBV27
J: TRBJ2-3
CDR3: CASSFLAGGSDTQYF

V: TRBV10-3
J: TRBJ2-7
CDR3: CAISESNLFYEQYF

V: TRBV6-6
J: TRBJ2-5
CDR3: CASSSILGETQYF

V: TRBV7-9
J: TRBJ2-3
CDR3: CASSLSGQSSTDTQYF

V: TRBV2
J: TRBJ2-3
CDR3: CASSSERQADTQYF

V: TRBV12-3/TRBV12-4
J: TRBJ1-4
CDR3: CASRGELANEKLFF

V: TRBV27
J: TRBJ1-4
CDR3: CASSLAGGRNEKLFF

V: TRBV15
J: TRBJ1-6
CDR3: CATSRAQGADSPLHF

V: TRBV4-2
J: TRBJ2-3
CDR3: CASSGGAGGPADTQYF

V: TRBV12-3/TRBV12-4
J: TRBJ1-1
CDR3: CASRTQVNTEAFF

V: TRBV7-3
J: TRBJ2-6
CDR3: CASSLRGQLSSGANVLTF

V: TRBV6-5
J: TRBJ1-2
CDR3: CASSDWMVHGENNYGYTF

V: TRBV7-8
J: TRBJ2-3
CDR3: CASSSPGTSGSPTGDTQYF

V: TRBV6-2/TRBV6-3
J: TRBJ2-1
CDR3: CASSHPGQGASYNEQFF

V: TRBV7-2
J: TRBJ2-6
CDR3: CASRPSGANVLTF

V: TRBV12-3/TRBV12-4
J: TRBJ2-7
CDR3: CASSLVQKHEQYF